These 32 T cell receptor beta chains were all obtained from the same sample, sequenced in a study of T cell responses to AZD1222 COVID-19 vaccine. Repertoires were generated with immunoSEQ multiplex PCR, while TCRdb's copy carries only in-frame clones and drops some. Of under 85,000 clones listed, about nine tenths are singletons. The sequencing used peripheral blood, collected on day 0 of AZD1222 vaccination. Receptors were obtained from an adult in good health.

V and J are TRBV14 and TRBJ2-1; maybe TRBD1 (5 bases). The CDR3 sequence is 16 residues long. Per the germline V gene, CDR1 is SGHDN and CDR2 is FVKESK. Trimming took off 3 bases at V and 8 bases at J, with 20 bases between the two ends. CDR3 protein: CASSHLYLKGHDEQFF. CDR3 DNA sequence: TGTGCCAGCAGCCACCTCTATCTCAAGGGGCATGATGAGCAGTTCTTC.

This clone showed up just once. This chain links TRBV24-1 with TRBJ2-1; D might be TRBD1 (5 bases). Germline assignment: CDR1 KGHDR and CDR2 SFDVKD. The CDR3 loop spans 15 amino acids. V was trimmed by 2 bases and J by 8 bases, leaving 15 bases between them. The CDR3 nucleotides read TGTGCCACCAGTGATTCAACAGGACGGCTGGATGAGCAGTTCTTC. Protein product: CATSDSTGRLDEQFF.

The chain carries TRBV11-3 and TRBJ1-6, with 7 bases that match TRBD1. With V trimmed by 3 bases and J by 5 bases, 4 bases remained unmatched. The germline gives CDR1 SGHNT, CDR2 YENEEA. The CDR3 totals 15 residues. The CDR3 DNA is TGTGCCAGCAGCTTCGGGACAGCTAATAATTCACCCCTCCACTTT. Amino acids: CASSFGTANNSPLHF.

The chain carries TRBV6-5 and TRBJ1-2; weak D call: TRBD1 (5 bases). Germline loops: CDR1 MNHEY, CDR2 SVGAGI. Trimming removed 5 bases at V and 4 bases at J, with 11 bases between. The CDR3 length is 13 residues. This CDR3 is CASSQPGPYGYTF. CDR3 sequence (DNA): TGTGCCAGCAGTCAGCCGGGACCCTATGGCTACACCTTC.

V is TRBV25-1 and J is TRBJ1-2; D might be TRBD1 (6 bases). Per germline, CDR1 MGHDK and CDR2 SYGVNS. Deletions cut 2 bases from V and 4 bases from J, with 14 bases between. The CDR3 extends over 15 amino acids. The CDR3 is CASSERWGAGYGYTF. CDR3 nucleotides: TGTGCCAGCAGTGAACGTTGGGGGGCCGGCTATGGCTACACCTTC.

This chain joins TRBV29-1 and TRBJ1-2, with 7 bases that match TRBD1. Germline CDR1 SQVTM, CDR2 ANQGSEA. Losses at the gene ends were 5 bases for V and 1 base for J; bases not matched to a gene: 1. This CDR3 has 12 residues. CDR3 loop: CSVSGGNYGYTF. DNA of the CDR3: TGCAGCGTTTCAGGGGGTAACTATGGCTACACCTTC. Filled out from reference TRBV29-1 and TRBJ1-2, the complete variable domain reads SAVISQKPSRDICQRGTSLTIQCQVDSQVTMMFWYRQQPGQSLTLIATANQGSEATYESGFVIDKFPISRPNLTFSTLTVSNMSPEDSSIYLCSVSGGNYGYTFGSGTRLTVV.

This clone was picked up one time. The J gene is TRBJ2-1, the V gene TRBV3-1 (or the pseudogene TRBV3-2); no reliable D call. The CDR3 consists of 13 residues. V lost 0 bases to trimming and J lost 10 bases, with 10 bases between them. Germline V gives CDR1 LGHDT, CDR2 YNNKEL (reference sequence). For the CDR3, the DNA is TGTGCCAGCAGCCAAGATCGGCCCGGAGAGCAGTTCTTC. It encodes CASSQDRPGEQFF.

The rearrangement links TRBV6-1 to TRBJ2-7; 7 nucleotides agree with TRBD1. There are 12 residues in the CDR3. CDR1 is MNHNS, CDR2 SASEGT, per germline. After removal of 6 bases from V and 5 bases from J, the junction contained 4 bases not matched to a gene. The CDR3 DNA is TGTGCCAGCAGAGACAGGGAAAACGAGCAGTACTTC. Its translation is CASRDRENEQYF.

This clone was seen once. This chain joins TRBV4-2 and TRBJ1-1, with D possibly being TRBD1 (6 bases). CDR1 is LGHNA, CDR2 YNFKEQ, per germline. The CDR3 has 15 amino acids. V was cut by 1 base and J by 1 base, with 10 bases left in between. This chain's CDR3 is CASSQGGHKNTEAFF. The CDR3 coding sequence is TGTGCCAGCAGCCAAGGGGGGCACAAGAACACTGAAGCTTTCTTT.

The V call is TRBV27, the J call TRBJ1-4; tentatively, D is TRBD1 (6 bases). The CDR3 totals 15 residues. V lost 5 bases to trimming and J lost 7 bases, with 17 bases between them. The germline gives CDR1 MNHEY, CDR2 SMNVEV (reference sequence). The CDR3: CASSPLAGGSEKLFF. The CDR3, as DNA: TGTGCCAGCAGTCCCCTCGCGGGGGGCAGTGAAAAACTGTTTTTT.

V usage is TRBV13 and J usage is TRBJ1-2; D gene ambiguous. The CDR3 is 15 residues long. Germline-derived CDR1 and CDR2 are PRHDT and FYEKMQ (reference sequence). V shed 0 bases and J shed 4 bases, with 12 bases lying between them. CDR3 nucleotides: TGTGCCAGCAGCTTAGGGAGCGTTACCTTCTATGGCTACACCTTC. Translation gives CASSLGSVTFYGYTF. Using reference TRBV13 and TRBJ1-2 for the parts outside the CDR3, the full variable domain is AAGVIQSPRHLIKEKRETATLKCYPIPRHDTVYWYQQGPGQDPQFLISFYEKMQSDKGSIPDRFSAQQFSDYHSELNMSSLELGDSALYFCASSLGSVTFYGYTFGSGTRLTVV.

The V gene is TRBV6-2 or TRBV6-3, the J gene TRBJ2-7; D may correspond to TRBD1 or TRBD2 (5 bases each). V gave up 7 bases and J gave up 0 bases, with 22 bases separating them. Germline-derived CDR1 and CDR2 are MNHEY and SVGEGT. The CDR3 runs to 17 residues. The CDR3 DNA reads TGTGCCAGCACCCCTCAGGCCCTGGGACCGATCTCCTACGAGCAGTACTTC. Its protein is CASTPQALGPISYEQYF.

J is TRBJ2-6 and V is TRBV5-1; no reliable D call. V lost 1 base to trimming and J lost 2 bases, with 7 bases between them. Per the germline V gene, CDR1 is SGHRS and CDR2 is YFSETQ. The CDR3 has 15 amino acids. CDR3 DNA sequence: TGCGCCAGCAGCTTGAATGTGGCTGGGGCCAACGTCCTGACTTTC. Translating it yields CASSLNVAGANVLTF. Full variable domain (remainder filled in from reference TRBV5-1 and TRBJ2-6): KAGVTQTPRYLIKTRGQQVTLSCSPISGHRSVSWYQQTPGQGLQFLFEYFSETQRNKGNFPGRFSGRQFSNSRSEMNVSTLELGDSALYLCASSLNVAGANVLTFGAGSRLTVL.

The V call is TRBV6-1, the J call TRBJ2-2; 9 nucleotides match TRBD2. CDR1 is MNHNS, CDR2 SASEGT, per germline. V gave up 1 base and J gave up 2 bases; unmatched junction bases: 2. The CDR3 has 16 residues. The CDR3 sequence is CASSEGLAVNTGELFF. The CDR3 nucleotides read TGTGCCAGCAGTGAAGGACTAGCGGTTAACACCGGGGAGCTGTTTTTT.

This clone was counted once. The chain links TRBV29-1 to TRBJ2-1; 7 bases match TRBD2. The germline CDR1 and CDR2 sequences are SQVTM and ANQGSEA. The CDR3 is 17 residues long. CDR3 in DNA: TGCACAAGGTCGATAACAGGACTAGTTGGTTTGGCCAATGAGCAGTTCTTC. Translating gives CTRSITGLVGLANEQFF.

The gene calls are TRBV19 and TRBJ2-2; 12 positions match TRBD2. Germline CDR1 LNHDA, CDR2 SQIVND (reference sequence). V lost 6 bases, J lost 4 bases, and 12 bases stayed unmatched. The CDR3 runs 18 residues. In DNA form, the CDR3 reads TGTGCCAGTAGATCGAGACCGACTAGCGGGAGCGGCACCGGGGAGCTGTTTTTT. Translating gives CASRSRPTSGSGTGELFF.

The rearrangement joins TRBV11-3 to TRBJ1-1; D is undetermined. From germline, CDR1 is SGHNT and CDR2 YENEEA. The CDR3 runs to 15 residues. Trimming stripped 1 base from V and 4 bases from J, with 13 bases between. CDR3 coding DNA: TGTGCCAGCAGCTTAGTAGCCCAGGCCCGCACTGAAGCTTTCTTT. Protein sequence: CASSLVAQARTEAFF. The full variable domain, its missing parts supplied by reference TRBV11-3 and TRBJ1-1, is EAGVVQSPRYKIIEKKQPVAFWCNPISGHNTLYWYLQNLGQGPELLIRYENEEAVDDSQLPKDRFSAERLKGVDSTLKIQPAELGDSAVYLCASSLVAQARTEAFFGQGTRLTVV.

This chain uses TRBV4-2 with TRBJ2-5; unclear D gene. The CDR3 runs 16 residues. Germline V lookup: CDR1 LGHNA, CDR2 YNFKEQ. The V end was cut by 0 bases, the J end by 3 bases, with 14 bases between. CDR3 DNA: TGTGCCAGCAGCCAAGATACGGCGCGTCCTGAAGAGACCCAGTACTTC. Translation: CASSQDTARPEETQYF.

V usage is TRBV4-3 and J usage is TRBJ2-7; D perhaps matches TRBD2 (6 bases). Germline-derived CDR1 and CDR2 are LGHNA and YSLEER. V lost 1 base, J lost 0 bases, and 22 bases lay in between. The CDR3 has 19 amino acids. The CDR3 DNA sequence: TGCGCCAGCAGCCAAGGGATTATCGGAGGGCTAGGGAGCTCCTACGAGCAGTACTTC. As protein: CASSQGIIGGLGSSYEQYF.

The J gene is TRBJ1-1, the V gene TRBV20-1; D is unclear. Between the trimmed V and J ends, which lost 3 bases and 0 bases, there was a span of 11 bases. The CDR3 covers 14 residues. CDR1 and CDR2 from the germline V gene are DFQATT and SNEGSKA (reference sequence). CDR3 nucleotides: TGCAGTGCTAGTAAGGGCCTCATGAACACTGAAGCTTTCTTT. Amino acid sequence: CSASKGLMNTEAFF.

J is TRBJ2-7 and V is TRBV11-3, with 7 bases identical to TRBD1. Germline V lookup: CDR1 SGHNT, CDR2 YENEEA. V shed 0 bases, J shed 5 bases, and the junction held 4 bases outside the gene matches. The CDR3 consists of 14 residues. CDR3 nucleotides: TGTGCCAGCAGCTTAGAACAGGGGATCCACGAGCAGTACTTC. Protein product: CASSLEQGIHEQYF.

J is TRBJ2-1 and V is TRBV25-1; tentative D call: TRBD2 (5 bases). The CDR3 runs to 14 residues. Germline values: CDR1 MGHDK, CDR2 SYGVNS. Between the trimmed V and J ends, which lost 2 bases and 2 bases, there was a span of 7 bases. The CDR3 spells CASSEAGAYNEQFF. The CDR3 DNA reads as TGTGCCAGCAGTGAAGCGGGCGCCTACAATGAGCAGTTCTTC.

This clone was observed once. The chain carries TRBV4-2 and TRBJ1-2, with TRBD1 matching over 8 bases. Germline trimming cut 0 bases from V and 5 bases from J; bases unmatched to any gene: 8. Germline V CDR1 and CDR2: LGHNA, YNFKEQ. The CDR3 contains 16 residues. The CDR3 loop reads CASSQDGGTGLYGYTF. The DNA of the CDR3 is TGTGCCAGCAGCCAAGACGGAGGGACAGGTTTATATGGCTACACCTTC.

The gene calls are TRBV28 and TRBJ2-7, with 7 bases aligning to TRBD2. The CDR3 is made up of 14 amino acids. The V gene end was trimmed by 3 bases and the J gene end by 4 bases; junction bases not matched to a gene: 6. Germline V gene data show CDR1 as MDHEN and CDR2 as SYDVKM. Written as DNA, the CDR3 is TGTGCCAGCAGTTTTCGGGACTACGGATACGAGCAGTACTTC. Encoded protein: CASSFRDYGYEQYF.

The chain recombines TRBV5-1 with TRBJ1-5; no definite D call. The V end lost 1 base, the J end lost 0 bases, and 8 bases lay between the germline ends. This CDR3 has 15 amino acids. Germline lookup yields CDR1 SGHRS and CDR2 YFSETQ. The CDR3 reads CASSLQGNSNQPQHF. The DNA of the CDR3 is TGCGCCAGCAGCTTGCAAGGGAATAGCAATCAGCCCCAGCATTTT. The full variable domain, with the rest looked up from reference TRBV5-1 and TRBJ1-5, is KAGVTQTPRYLIKTRGQQVTLSCSPISGHRSVSWYQQTPGQGLQFLFEYFSETQRNKGNFPGRFSGRQFSNSRSEMNVSTLELGDSALYLCASSLQGNSNQPQHFGDGTRLSIL.

This sequence joins TRBV9 and TRBJ1-1; D possibly corresponds to TRBD1 (5 bases). Germline V gives CDR1 SGDLS, CDR2 YYNGEE. The CDR3 runs to 13 residues. With 4 bases removed from V and 4 bases from J, the gap between germline ends came to 11 bases. CDR3 sequence (DNA): TGTGCCAGCAGCCCCGCGGGGGGCACTGAAGCTTTCTTT. Encoded protein: CASSPAGGTEAFF.

V and J are TRBV10-3 and TRBJ2-1; 7 bases line up with TRBD2. Germline assignment: CDR1 ENHRY and CDR2 SYGVKD. This CDR3 is 13 amino acids long. Germline trimming cut 4 bases from V and 5 bases from J; bases unmatched to any gene: 2. In nucleotides, the CDR3 is TGTGCCATCAGTGTACGGGGGGACAATGAGCAGTTCTTC. This encodes CAISVRGDNEQFF.

CDR3 nucleotide sequence: TGTGCCAGCAGCTTGGGCCCACCCCCAACCACCTACGAGCAGTACTTC. This codes for CASSLGPPPTTYEQYF. The chain recombines TRBV5-4 with TRBJ2-7; D not certain. Trimming pared 0 bases from V and 2 bases from J, leaving 15 bases between. The CDR3 is 16 amino acids. Germline CDR1 and CDR2: SGHNT and YYREEE (reference sequence).

This clone was found once. V usage is TRBV5-1 and J usage is TRBJ2-3; D unclear. The CDR3 consists of 15 residues. From germline, CDR1 is SGHRS and CDR2 YFSETQ. Between the trimmed V and J ends, which lost 0 bases and 0 bases, there was a span of 8 bases. CDR3 nucleotides: TGCGCCAGCAGCTTGGCAGTGAGGAGCACAGATACGCAGTATTTT. Protein product: CASSLAVRSTDTQYF.

This sequence joins TRBV7-9 and TRBJ1-5, with a possible D match to TRBD1 (6 bases). The CDR3 consists of 16 residues. V was trimmed by 5 bases and J by 3 bases, leaving 17 bases between them. Germline lookup yields CDR1 SEHNR and CDR2 FQNEAQ (reference sequence). The CDR3 loop reads CASSPGTFPNNQPQHF. In DNA form, the CDR3 reads TGTGCCAGCAGCCCGGGGACATTTCCCAACAATCAGCCCCAGCATTTT.

The V gene is TRBV7-2, the J gene TRBJ1-2, with 10 bases identical to TRBD1. The germline CDR1 and CDR2 sequences are SGHTA and FQGNSA. With V trimmed by 1 base and J by 8 bases, 4 bases remained unmatched. The CDR3 consists of 14 residues. In DNA form, the CDR3 reads TGTGCCAGCAGCTTAGGGGACAGGGGTTCCGGCTACACCTTC. It encodes CASSLGDRGSGYTF. Full variable domain (outside the CDR3, taken from reference TRBV7-2 and TRBJ1-2): GAGVSQSPSNKVTEKGKDVELRCDPISGHTALYWYRQSLGQGLEFLIYFQGNSAPDKSGLPSDRFSAERTGGSVSTLTIQRTQQEDSAVYLCASSLGDRGSGYTFGSGTRLTVV.

V is TRBV28 and J is TRBJ2-2, with a weak D call TRBD2 (6 bases). CDR1 MDHEN and CDR2 SYDVKM come from the germline V gene. The CDR3 is made up of 15 amino acids. Trimming pared 6 bases from V and 4 bases from J, leaving 15 bases between. As DNA, the CDR3 is TGTGCCAGCAGAGGCGGAGGGCTGGTCACCGGGGAGCTGTTTTTT. Its protein is CASRGGGLVTGELFF.